This passage covers 16 T cell receptor beta chains from one sample sequenced in a study of T-cell memory formation after mild COVID-19. Via MiXCR, TCRdb re-called the 5' RACE reads, giving one row per CDR3 protein. Of 280,000 or so distinct CDR3 sequences listed, roughly 8.2% were seen once; the top ten hold roughly 22%. Sequences were obtained from PBMCs or a T cell subset sorted from them (not recorded which). All receptors derive from a man aged 18 to 30 who had mild COVID-19 (a few samples of this study predate the infection). Cell type and time point are not known.

This rearrangement joins TRBV3-1 to TRBJ1-6; no definite D call. Trimming stripped 6 bases from V and 3 bases from J, with 6 bases between. The CDR3 spans 13 residues. Per the germline V gene, CDR1 is LGHDT and CDR2 is YNNKEL (reference sequence). CDR3 sequence (DNA): TGTGCCAGCAGGCCTTTCTATAATTCACCCCTCCACTTT. It codes for CASRPFYNSPLHF.

This clonotype has a handful of counts. This chain joins TRBV4-3 and TRBJ2-3; D ambiguous. This CDR3 is built from 17 residues. V was pared by 0 bases and J by 1 base, with 14 bases between. In germline, CDR1 is LGHNA, CDR2 YSLEER. CDR3 sequence reads: CASSQDNRKSRTDTQYF. The CDR3 DNA sequence: TGCGCCAGCAGCCAAGATAACCGCAAGTCGCGCACAGATACGCAGTATTTT.

This clonotype was seen repeatedly, ten times or more. The chain has TRBV3-1 and TRBJ2-2, with D unresolved. The germline CDR1 and CDR2 sequences are LGHDT and YNNKEL (reference sequence). The CDR3 extends over 13 amino acids. Trimming pared 4 bases from V and 6 bases from J, leaving 9 bases between. This CDR3 is CASSPSPAGELFF. The CDR3 DNA is TGTGCCAGCAGCCCATCCCCCGCCGGGGAGCTGTTTTTT. The variable domain in full, with the rest retrieved from reference TRBV3-1 and TRBJ2-2, is DTAVSQTPKYLVTQMGNDKSIKCEQNLGHDTMYWYKQDSKKFLKIMFSYNNKELIINETVPNRFSPKSPDKAHLNLHINSLELGDSAVYFCASSPSPAGELFFGEGSRLTVL.

This clonotype was observed a handful of times. The V call is TRBV28, the J call TRBJ2-7; D possibly corresponds to TRBD1 (6 bases). V shed 8 bases and J shed 3 bases, with 11 bases lying between them. In germline, CDR1 is MDHEN, CDR2 SYDVKM. The CDR3 is 12 residues long. This CDR3 is CASGTQGYEQYV. The CDR3 coding sequence is TGTGCCAGCGGAACACAGGGCTACGAGCAGTACGTC.

The chain combines TRBV10-3 with TRBJ1-5; TRBD1 matches at 9 bases. CDR3 size: 15 residues. After removal of 6 bases from V and 3 bases from J, the junction contained 6 bases not matched to a gene. Germline loops: CDR1 ENHRY, CDR2 SYGVKD. CDR3 residues: CAISPGQGYNQPQHF. In DNA, the CDR3 is TGTGCCATCAGCCCCGGACAGGGGTACAATCAGCCCCAGCATTTT.

There are a few counts of this clonotype. The CDR3 DNA follows: TGTGCCAGCTCCTTCGGGACAGGGAGCTTGGGCTACACCTTC. Its translation is CASSFGTGSLGYTF. This chain connects TRBV12-3 or TRBV12-4 to TRBJ1-2, with 9 bases identical to TRBD1. The CDR3 is 14 residues long. V lost 8 bases, J lost 8 bases, and 12 bases stayed unmatched.

The chain links TRBV6-1 to TRBJ2-7; 7 bases agree with TRBD1. CDR3 length: 13 amino acids. V shed 0 bases, J shed 11 bases, and the junction held 7 bases outside the gene matches. Germline CDR1 MNHNS, CDR2 SASEGT. Written as DNA, the CDR3 is TGTGCCAGCAGTGAAGCGGGACAGCCCGAAAAGTACGTC. Protein: CASSEAGQPEKYV.

The gene calls are TRBV5-1 and TRBJ1-5; the match to TRBD1 covers 8 bases. This CDR3 comprises 15 residues. CDR1 is SGHRS, CDR2 YFSETQ, per germline. V gave up 4 bases and J gave up 3 bases; unmatched junction bases: 6. CDR3 nucleotides: TGCGCCAGCAGCCCCGGACAGGGAGCCAATCAGCCCCAGCATTTT. Protein: CASSPGQGANQPQHF. The variable domain in full, completed from reference TRBV5-1 and TRBJ1-5, reads KAGVTQTPRYLIKTRGQQVTLSCSPISGHRSVSWYQQTPGQGLQFLFEYFSETQRNKGNFPGRFSGRQFSNSRSEMNVSTLELGDSALYLCASSPGQGANQPQHFGDGTRLSIL.

This clonotype was counted a few times. The chain uses TRBV12-3 or TRBV12-4 and TRBJ1-6; D possibly corresponds to TRBD1 (6 bases). This CDR3 contains 14 residues. Trimming took 4 bases from V and 2 from J, leaving 6 bases between them. Here the CDR3 reads CASSWDTYNSPLHF. CDR3 coding DNA: TGTGCCAGCAGTTGGGACACCTATAATTCACCCCTCCACTTT.

A few counts support this clonotype. This rearrangement joins TRBV9 to TRBJ2-5; 8 bases line up with TRBD1. With 3 bases clipped from V and 5 bases from J, the junction kept 6 bases outside the gene matches. Looked up from germline, CDR1 is SGDLS and CDR2 is YYNGEE. This CDR3 comprises 14 residues. The CDR3 region has the DNA TGTGCCAGCAGCGCACGGACAGGGAGCGAGACCCAGTACTTC. Its protein product is CASSARTGSETQYF.

The CDR3 spells CASSRTGAQSGANVLTF. Written as DNA, the CDR3 is TGTGCCAGCAGTCGGACAGGGGCGCAGTCTGGGGCCAACGTCCTGACTTTC. This chain uses TRBV6-6 with TRBJ2-6; 9 bases fit TRBD1. Germline-derived CDR1 and CDR2 are MNHNY and SVGAGI (reference sequence). The CDR3 is 17 residues long. V lost 5 bases, J lost 1 base, and 6 bases stayed unmatched.

Only a few counts were recorded for this clonotype. The rearrangement uses TRBV9 and TRBJ2-4, with TRBD1 matching over 11 bases. The CDR3 runs 16 residues. J was trimmed by 7 bases and V by 4 bases; bases with no gene match: 10. From germline, CDR1 is SGDLS and CDR2 YYNGEE. Here the CDR3 reads CASSPRGDRGWNIQYF. In DNA form, the CDR3 reads TGTGCCAGCAGCCCTAGAGGGGACAGGGGGTGGAACATTCAGTACTTC.

This clonotype came up a few times. The CDR3 sequence: CASSGLGLAEETQYF. CDR3 nucleotides: TGTGCCAGCAGCGGATTGGGACTAGCGGAAGAGACCCAGTACTTC. J is TRBJ2-5 and V is TRBV5-6; 11 nucleotides line up with TRBD2. Germline V gives CDR1 SGHDT, CDR2 YYEEEE. The CDR3 runs to 15 residues. With 4 bases clipped from V and 3 bases from J, the junction kept 5 bases outside the gene matches.

This clonotype was detected many times. The rearrangement links TRBV12-3 or TRBV12-4 to TRBJ2-5; 7 positions agree with TRBD2. Germline trimming cut 5 bases from V and 2 bases from J; bases unmatched to any gene: 11. The length of the CDR3 is 16 residues. CDR3 in DNA: TGTGCCAGCAGTCGCGGGGAGGGTTGGCAACAAGAGACCCAGTACTTC. This sequence encodes CASSRGEGWQQETQYF.

This clonotype occurred a few times. The chain combines TRBV5-1 with TRBJ2-1; weak D call: TRBD1 (5 bases). V was trimmed by 2 bases and J by 0 bases, leaving 9 bases between them. Germline CDR1 is SGHRS and CDR2 is YFSETQ. The CDR3 consists of 15 residues. The CDR3 sequence is CASSFPGISYNEQFF. CDR3 sequence (DNA): TGCGCCAGCAGCTTTCCAGGGATCTCCTACAATGAGCAGTTCTTC.

This clonotype was observed a few times. CDR3 protein: CASSTGVRDSSYEQYV. CDR3 bases: TGTGCCAGCAGCACCGGCGTCCGGGACAGCTCCTACGAGCAGTACGTC. The V call is TRBV28, the J call TRBJ2-7, with 7 positions matching TRBD1. This CDR3 region has 16 residues. CDR1 and CDR2 from the germline V gene are MDHEN and SYDVKM. V shed 6 bases, J shed 0 bases, and the junction held 11 bases outside the gene matches.